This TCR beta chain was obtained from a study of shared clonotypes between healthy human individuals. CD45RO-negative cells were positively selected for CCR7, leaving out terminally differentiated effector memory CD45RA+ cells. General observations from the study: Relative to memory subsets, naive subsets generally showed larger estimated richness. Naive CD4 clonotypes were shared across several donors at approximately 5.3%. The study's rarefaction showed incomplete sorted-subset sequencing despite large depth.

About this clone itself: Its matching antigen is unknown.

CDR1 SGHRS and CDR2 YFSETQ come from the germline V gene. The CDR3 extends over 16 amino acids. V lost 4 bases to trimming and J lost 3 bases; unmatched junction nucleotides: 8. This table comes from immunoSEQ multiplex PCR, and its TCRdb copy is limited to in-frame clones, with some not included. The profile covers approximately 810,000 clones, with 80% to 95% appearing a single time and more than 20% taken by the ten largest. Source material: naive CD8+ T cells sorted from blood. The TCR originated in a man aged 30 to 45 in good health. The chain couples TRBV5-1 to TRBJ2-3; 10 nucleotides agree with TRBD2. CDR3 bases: TGCGCCAGCAGCAGGTTGGTAGCGGGAGGTACAGATACGCAGTATTTT. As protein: CASSRLVAGGTDTQYF. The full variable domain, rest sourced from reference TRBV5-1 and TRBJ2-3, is KAGVTQTPRYLIKTRGQQVTLSCSPISGHRSVSWYQQTPGQGLQFLFEYFSETQRNKGNFPGRFSGRQFSNSRSEMNVSTLELGDSALYLCASSRLVAGGTDTQYFGPGTRLTVL.